The entry below describes one TCR beta chain. This clone was observed a few times. Its antigen remains undetermined. No base qualities exist here, and no much larger clone lies one base off it. One collaborating source in Seattle enrolled patients during active infection and followed them longitudinally through the course of disease. The collaborating institutions used their own protocols to collect whole blood in K2EDTA tubes. Collaborator samples were shipped for TCRbeta analysis as frozen whole blood, isolated PBMCs, or DNA extracted from either sample type. The data are from a study of blood T cell repertoires in COVID-19 (dated by TCRdb to 2018 to 2020). Describing the broader study: Samples covering the acute and convalescent phases of COVID-19 were provided by collaborators in the United States, Italy and Spain. The material from the prospective study consisted of cDNA or gDNA derived from T cells, B-cell-depleted T cells, or PBMCs. The dataset comprised deeply sampled blood TCRbeta repertoires from subjects exposed to, actively infected with, or recovered from COVID-19. A freely available public database, intended as a resource for researchers studying the immune response to SARS-CoV-2, is where the repertoires were released. The samples were drawn from two sources: the first 160 participants of the ongoing ImmuneRACE study, and fewer than 1,500 subjects contributed by 6 global collaborators. Sample metadata almost always included a de-identified subject ID, COVID-19 status, age in years and sex. Where HLA class I and class II types were available, the types were taken from metadata supplied by the sample provider, not from assay-based typing.

TCRbeta CDR3 regions were amplified from genomic DNA by means of the immunoSEQ Assay, a bias-controlled multiplex PCR. The authors processed their data as follows. Nucleated cell counts per sample were estimated from amplification of reference gene primers within the assay. Sequence reads were collapsed and filtered to measure the absolute abundance of every unique TCRbeta CDR3 rearrangement. For each sample, productive Simpson clonality was calculated by taking the square root of Simpson's diversity index across productive rearrangements. TCRdb retrieved this table from immuneACCESS and kept in-frame rearrangements only. Not all clones are present; in checked studies, unresolved V genes account for under half, and no reason is known for the remainder. V and J calls and clone size are as listed in that table; D and trimming were resolved from the DNA. For this sample there are 200,000 to 300,000 clones; more than 85% appear just once. 5.2% of the sample is taken by the ten largest.

The full study reports these points: Clinical and demographic metadata were provided uncurated, with the amount varying by source and participant.

After removal of 1 base from V and 3 bases from J, the junction retains 12 bases not matched to a gene. Via the germline V gene, CDR1 is LGHNA and CDR2 YSLEER. The CDR3 runs 19 amino acids, cysteine and phenylalanine included. Solely the CDR3 DNA is kept, with 57 bases framed from the first base. The clonotype originates from a woman in her sixties with COVID-19, enrolled during active disease. Rearrangement joined TRBV4-3 to TRBJ2-2, with 9 bases aligning to TRBD1. Sequenced material: peripheral blood. CDR3 reads: CASSQGGGQGLPYTGELFF. The DNA is as follows: TGCGCCAGCAGCCAAGGGGGGGGACAGGGACTACCGTACACCGGGGAGCTGTTTTTT.